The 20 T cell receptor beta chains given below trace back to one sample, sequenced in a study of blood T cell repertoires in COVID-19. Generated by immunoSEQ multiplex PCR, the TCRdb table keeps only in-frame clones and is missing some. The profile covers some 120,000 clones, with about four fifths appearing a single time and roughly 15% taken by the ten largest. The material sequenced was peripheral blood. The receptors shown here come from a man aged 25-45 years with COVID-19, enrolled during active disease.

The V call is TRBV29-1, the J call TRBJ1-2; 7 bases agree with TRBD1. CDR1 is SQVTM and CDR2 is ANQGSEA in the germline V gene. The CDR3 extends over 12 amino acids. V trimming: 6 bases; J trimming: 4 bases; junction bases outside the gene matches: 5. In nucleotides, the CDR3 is TGCAGCGTCTCAGGGGGTTCCTATGGCTACACCTTC. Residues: CSVSGGSYGYTF.

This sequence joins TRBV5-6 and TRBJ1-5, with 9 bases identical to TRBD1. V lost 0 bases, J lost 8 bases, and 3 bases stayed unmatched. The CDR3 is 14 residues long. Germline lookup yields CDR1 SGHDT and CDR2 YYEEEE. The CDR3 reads CASSLGDREKPQHF. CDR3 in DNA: TGTGCCAGCAGCTTGGGGGACAGGGAAAAGCCCCAGCATTTT.

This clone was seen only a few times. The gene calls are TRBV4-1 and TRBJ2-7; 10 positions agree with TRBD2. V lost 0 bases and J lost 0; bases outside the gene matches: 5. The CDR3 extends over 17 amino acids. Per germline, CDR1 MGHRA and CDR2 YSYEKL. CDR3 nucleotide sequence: TGCGCCAGCAGCCAAGATCCCGGGACTAGCGTCTCCTACGAGCAGTACTTC. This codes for CASSQDPGTSVSYEQYF.

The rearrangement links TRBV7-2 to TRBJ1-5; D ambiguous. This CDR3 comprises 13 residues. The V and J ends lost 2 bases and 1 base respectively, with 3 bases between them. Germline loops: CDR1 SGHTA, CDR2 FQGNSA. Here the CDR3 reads CASSLSSNQPQHF. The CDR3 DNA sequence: TGTGCCAGCAGCTTAAGCAGCAATCAGCCCCAGCATTTT.

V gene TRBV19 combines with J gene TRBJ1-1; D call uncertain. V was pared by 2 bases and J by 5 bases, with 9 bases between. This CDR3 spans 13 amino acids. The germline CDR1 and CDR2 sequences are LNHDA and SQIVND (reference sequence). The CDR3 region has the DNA TGTGCCAGTAGTATACAGGTGTATACTGAAGCTTTCTTT. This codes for CASSIQVYTEAFF.

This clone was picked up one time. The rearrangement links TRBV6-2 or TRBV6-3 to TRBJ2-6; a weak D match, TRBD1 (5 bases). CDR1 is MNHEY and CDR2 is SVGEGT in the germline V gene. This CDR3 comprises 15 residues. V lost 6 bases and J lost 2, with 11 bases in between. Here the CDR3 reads CASSLRVTGANVLTF. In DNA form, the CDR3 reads TGTGCCAGCAGCCTCAGGGTGACTGGGGCCAACGTCCTGACTTTC.

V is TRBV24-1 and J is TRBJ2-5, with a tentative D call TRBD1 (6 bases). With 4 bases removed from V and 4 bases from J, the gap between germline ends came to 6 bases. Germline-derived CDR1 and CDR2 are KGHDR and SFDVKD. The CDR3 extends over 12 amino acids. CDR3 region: CATSDRGETQYF. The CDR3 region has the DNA TGTGCCACCAGTGACAGGGGAGAGACCCAGTACTTC.

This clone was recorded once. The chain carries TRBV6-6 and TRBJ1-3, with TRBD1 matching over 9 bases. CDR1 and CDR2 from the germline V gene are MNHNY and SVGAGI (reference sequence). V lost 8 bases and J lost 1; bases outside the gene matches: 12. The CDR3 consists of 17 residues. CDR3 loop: CASGRGGQGLSGNTIYF. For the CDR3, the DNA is TGTGCCAGCGGTCGGGGGGGACAGGGACTTTCTGGAAACACCATATATTTT.

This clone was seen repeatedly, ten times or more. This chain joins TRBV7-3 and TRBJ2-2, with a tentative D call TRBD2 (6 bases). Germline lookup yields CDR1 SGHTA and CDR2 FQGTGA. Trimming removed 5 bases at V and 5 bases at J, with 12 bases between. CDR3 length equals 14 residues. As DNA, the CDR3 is TGTGCCAGCAGCGCGCAACTAGCAACCGGGGAGCTGTTTTTT. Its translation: CASSAQLATGELFF.

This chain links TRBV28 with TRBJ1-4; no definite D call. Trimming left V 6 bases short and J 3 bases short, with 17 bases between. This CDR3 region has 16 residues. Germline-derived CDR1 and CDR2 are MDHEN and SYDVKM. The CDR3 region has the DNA TGTGCCAGCAGGGCCCTCGTGGGGAGGGCTAATGAAAAACTGTTTTTT. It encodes CASRALVGRANEKLFF. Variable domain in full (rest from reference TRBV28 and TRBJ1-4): DVKVTQSSRYLVKRTGEKVFLECVQDMDHENMFWYRQDPGLGLRLIYFSYDVKMKEKGDIPEGYSVSREKKERFSLILESASTNQTSMYLCASRALVGRANEKLFFGSGTQLSVL.

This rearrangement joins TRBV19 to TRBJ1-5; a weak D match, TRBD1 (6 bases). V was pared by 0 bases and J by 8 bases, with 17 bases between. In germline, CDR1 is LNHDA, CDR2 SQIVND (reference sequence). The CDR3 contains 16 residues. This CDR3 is CASSIDRGHIAEPQHF. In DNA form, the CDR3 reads TGTGCCAGTAGTATAGATAGGGGACATATCGCGGAGCCCCAGCATTTT.

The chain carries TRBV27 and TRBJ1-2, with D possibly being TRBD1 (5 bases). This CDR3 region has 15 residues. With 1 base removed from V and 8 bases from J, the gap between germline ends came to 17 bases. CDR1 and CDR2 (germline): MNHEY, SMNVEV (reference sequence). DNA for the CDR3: TGTGCCAGCAGTTTATTTTCGGGACTGAAAGGGGGCTACACCTTC. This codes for CASSLFSGLKGGYTF.

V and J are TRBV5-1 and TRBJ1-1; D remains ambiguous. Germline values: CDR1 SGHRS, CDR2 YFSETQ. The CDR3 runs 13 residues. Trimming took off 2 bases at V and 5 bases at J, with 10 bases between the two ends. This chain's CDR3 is CASSFEGKTEAFF. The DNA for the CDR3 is TGCGCCAGCAGCTTTGAGGGAAAAACTGAAGCTTTCTTT.

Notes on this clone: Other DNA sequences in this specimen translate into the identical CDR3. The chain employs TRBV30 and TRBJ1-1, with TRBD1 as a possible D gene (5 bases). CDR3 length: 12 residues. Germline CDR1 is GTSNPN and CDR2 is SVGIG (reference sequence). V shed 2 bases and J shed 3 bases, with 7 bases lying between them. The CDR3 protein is CAWSRGYTEAFF. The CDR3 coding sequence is TGTGCCTGGAGTCGGGGGTACACTGAAGCTTTCTTT. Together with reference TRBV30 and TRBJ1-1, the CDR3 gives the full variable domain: SQTIHQWPATLVQPVGSPLSLECTVEGTSNPNLYWYRQAAGRGLQLLFYSVGIGQISSEVPQNLSASRPQDRQFILSSKKLLLSDSGFYLCAWSRGYTEAFFGQGTRLTVV.

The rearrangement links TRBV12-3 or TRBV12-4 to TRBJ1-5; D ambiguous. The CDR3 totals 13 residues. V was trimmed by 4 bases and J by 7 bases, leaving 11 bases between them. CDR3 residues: CASSWRVVQPQHF. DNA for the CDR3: TGTGCCAGCAGTTGGAGGGTGGTCCAGCCCCAGCATTTT.

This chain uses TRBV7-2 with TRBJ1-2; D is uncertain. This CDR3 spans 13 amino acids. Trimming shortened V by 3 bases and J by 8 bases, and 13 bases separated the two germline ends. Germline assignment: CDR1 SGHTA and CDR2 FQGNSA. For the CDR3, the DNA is TGTGCCAGCAGCTTGGACGCATCGGGAGGCTACACCTTC. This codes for CASSLDASGGYTF.

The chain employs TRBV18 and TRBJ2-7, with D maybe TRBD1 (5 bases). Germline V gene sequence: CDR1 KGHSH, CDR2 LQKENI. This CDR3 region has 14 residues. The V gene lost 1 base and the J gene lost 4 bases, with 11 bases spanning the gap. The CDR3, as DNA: TGTGCCAGCTCACCACGCGCAGGGCCTTACGAGCAGTACTTC. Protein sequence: CASSPRAGPYEQYF.

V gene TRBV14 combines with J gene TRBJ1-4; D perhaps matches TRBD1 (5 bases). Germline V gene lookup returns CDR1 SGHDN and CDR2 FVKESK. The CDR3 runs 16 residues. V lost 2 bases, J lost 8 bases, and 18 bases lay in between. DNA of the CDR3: TGTGCCAGCAGCCAACAGTTCGGGGGAGACGGGGAAAAACTGTTTTTT. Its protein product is CASSQQFGGDGEKLFF. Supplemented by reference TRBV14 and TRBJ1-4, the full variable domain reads EAGVTQFPSHSVIEKGQTVTLRCDPISGHDNLYWYRRVMGKEIKFLLHFVKESKQDESGMPNNRFLAERTGGTYSTLKVQPAELEDSGVYFCASSQQFGGDGEKLFFGSGTQLSVL.

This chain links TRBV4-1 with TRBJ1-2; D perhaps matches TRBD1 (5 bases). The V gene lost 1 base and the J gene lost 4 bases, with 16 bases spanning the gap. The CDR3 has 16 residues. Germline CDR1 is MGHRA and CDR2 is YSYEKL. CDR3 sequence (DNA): TGCGCCAGCAGCCAAGGATTGCCACAAACAGGCTATGGCTACACCTTC. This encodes CASSQGLPQTGYGYTF.

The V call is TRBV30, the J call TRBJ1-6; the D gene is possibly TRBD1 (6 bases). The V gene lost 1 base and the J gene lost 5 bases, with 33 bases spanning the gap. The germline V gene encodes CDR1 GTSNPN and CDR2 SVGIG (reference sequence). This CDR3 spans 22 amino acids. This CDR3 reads CAWSAPGLRGTSGRLHNSPLHF. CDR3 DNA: TGTGCCTGGAGTGCCCCTGGGTTGAGGGGGACCTCAGGACGGTTACATAATTCACCCCTCCACTTT.